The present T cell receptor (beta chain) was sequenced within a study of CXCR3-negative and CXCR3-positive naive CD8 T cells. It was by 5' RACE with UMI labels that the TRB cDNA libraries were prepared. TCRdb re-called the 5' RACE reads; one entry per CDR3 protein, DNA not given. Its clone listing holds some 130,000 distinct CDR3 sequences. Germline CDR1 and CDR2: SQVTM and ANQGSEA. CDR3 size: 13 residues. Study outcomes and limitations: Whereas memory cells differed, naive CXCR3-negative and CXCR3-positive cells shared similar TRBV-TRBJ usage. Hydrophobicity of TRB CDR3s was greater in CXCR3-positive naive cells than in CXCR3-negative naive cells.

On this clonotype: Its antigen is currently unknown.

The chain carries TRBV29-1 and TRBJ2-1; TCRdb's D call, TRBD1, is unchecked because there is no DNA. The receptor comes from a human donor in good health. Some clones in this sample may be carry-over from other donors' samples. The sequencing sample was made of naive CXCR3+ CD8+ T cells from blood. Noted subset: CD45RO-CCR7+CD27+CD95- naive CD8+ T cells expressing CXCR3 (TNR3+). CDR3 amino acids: CSVDVLDYNEQFF.